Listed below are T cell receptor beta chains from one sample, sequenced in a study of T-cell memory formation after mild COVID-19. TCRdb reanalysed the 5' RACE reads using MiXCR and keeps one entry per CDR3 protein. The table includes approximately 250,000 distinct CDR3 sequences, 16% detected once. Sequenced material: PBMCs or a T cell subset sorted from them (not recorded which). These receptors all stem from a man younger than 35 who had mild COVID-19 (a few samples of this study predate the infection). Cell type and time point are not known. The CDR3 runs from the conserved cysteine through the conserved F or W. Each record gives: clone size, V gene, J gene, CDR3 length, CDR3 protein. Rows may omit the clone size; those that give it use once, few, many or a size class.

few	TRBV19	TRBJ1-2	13	CASSPQGRHGYTF
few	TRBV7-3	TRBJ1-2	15	CASSLEGAGYYGYTF
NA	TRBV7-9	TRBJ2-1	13	CASSLVAGVEQFF
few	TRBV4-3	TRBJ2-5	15	CASSQDRRRQETQYF
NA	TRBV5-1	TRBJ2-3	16	CASSLGLAPSTDTQYF
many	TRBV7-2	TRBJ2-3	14	CASSRTSLSDTQYF
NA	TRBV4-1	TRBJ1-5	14	CASSQDLRVGPQHF
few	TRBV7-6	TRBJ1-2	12	CASSHPRGGYTF
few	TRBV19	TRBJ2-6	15	CASRPGDSGANVLTF
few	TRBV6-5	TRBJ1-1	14	CASSYRQGNTEAFF
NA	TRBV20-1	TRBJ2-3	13	CSGASGARGTQYF
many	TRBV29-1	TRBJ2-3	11	CSVDPADTQYF
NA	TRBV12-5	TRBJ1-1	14	CASGLQGTDTEAFF
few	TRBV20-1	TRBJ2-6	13	CSAKQGGANVLTF
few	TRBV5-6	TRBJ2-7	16	CASSFLSGPTSYEQYF
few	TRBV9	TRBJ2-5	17	CASSVDESAGPQETQYF
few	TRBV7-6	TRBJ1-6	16	CASSLQQGANNSPLHF
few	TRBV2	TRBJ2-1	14	CASIAGGQYNEQFF
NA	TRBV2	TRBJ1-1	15	CASSEQGLTNTEAFF
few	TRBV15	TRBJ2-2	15	CATSRVGLARGELFF
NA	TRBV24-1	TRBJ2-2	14	CATSDVVDTGELFF
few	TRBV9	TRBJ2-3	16	CASSVDRGVVTDTQYF
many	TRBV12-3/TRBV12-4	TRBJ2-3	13	CASSVLLADTQYF
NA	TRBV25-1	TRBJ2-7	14	CASSESGTTGKQYF
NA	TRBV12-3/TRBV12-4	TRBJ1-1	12	CASSLLQTEAFF